This T cell receptor beta chain was profiled in a study of blood T cell repertoires in COVID-19. Turning to the study itself: Material from acute and convalescent COVID-19 was sourced from the United States, Italy and Spain. Sources were T cells, B-cell-depleted T cells, or PBMCs; the material itself was cDNA or gDNA.

The germline CDR1 and CDR2 sequences are SGHRS and YFSETQ. V shed 3 bases and J 7 bases; nucleotides not matched to a gene: 13. The CDR3 totals 17 residues. Original handling: Using reference gene primer amplification, nucleated cell counts were estimated. TCRdb's table, derived via immunoSEQ multiplex PCR, lists solely in-frame clones and lacks some. The V and J calls and clone size come from that table; D and trimming were worked out from the DNA. The sample lists hundreds of thousands of clones, nearly 85% seen once, with around 7.8% in the top ten. The genes are TRBV5-1 and TRBJ2-3; TRBD1 matches at 11 bases. This sequence was found in a human donor in a cohort sampled during active COVID-19. The specimen was peripheral blood. CDR3 protein: CASSSRLGQGARYTQYF. CDR3 nucleotides: TGCGCCAGCAGCTCCAGACTTGGACAGGGGGCGCGATATACGCAGTATTTT.